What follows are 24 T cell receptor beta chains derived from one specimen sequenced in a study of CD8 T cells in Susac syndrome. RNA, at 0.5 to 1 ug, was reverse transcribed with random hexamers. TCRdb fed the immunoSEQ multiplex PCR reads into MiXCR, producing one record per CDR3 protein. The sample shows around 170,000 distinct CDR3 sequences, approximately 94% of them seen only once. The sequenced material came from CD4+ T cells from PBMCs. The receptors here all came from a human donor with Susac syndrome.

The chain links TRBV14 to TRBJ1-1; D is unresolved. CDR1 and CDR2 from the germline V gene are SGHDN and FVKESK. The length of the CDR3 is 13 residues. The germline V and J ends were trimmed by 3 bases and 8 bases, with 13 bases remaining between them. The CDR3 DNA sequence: TGTGCCAGCAGCCAGGCCGGGCCGACGGAAGCTTTCTTT. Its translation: CASSQAGPTEAFF.

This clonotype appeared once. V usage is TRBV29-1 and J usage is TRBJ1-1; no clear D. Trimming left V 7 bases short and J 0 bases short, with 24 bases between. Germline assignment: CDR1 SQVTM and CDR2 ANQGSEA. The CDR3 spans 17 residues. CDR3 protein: CSALARDGFQMNTEAFF. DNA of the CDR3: TGCAGCGCCCTCGCCAGAGACGGTTTCCAAATGAACACTGAAGCTTTCTTT.

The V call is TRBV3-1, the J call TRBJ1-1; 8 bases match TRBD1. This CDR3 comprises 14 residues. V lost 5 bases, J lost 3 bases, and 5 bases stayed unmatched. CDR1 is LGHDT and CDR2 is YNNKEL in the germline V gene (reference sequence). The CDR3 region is CASSFQGADTEAFF. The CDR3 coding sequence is TGTGCCAGCAGCTTTCAGGGGGCAGACACTGAAGCTTTCTTT.

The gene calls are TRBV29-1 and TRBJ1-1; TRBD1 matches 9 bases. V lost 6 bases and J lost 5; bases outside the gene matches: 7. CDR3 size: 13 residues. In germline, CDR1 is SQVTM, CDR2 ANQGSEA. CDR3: CSVRTGEETEAFF. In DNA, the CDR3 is TGCAGCGTACGGACAGGGGAGGAAACTGAAGCTTTCTTT.

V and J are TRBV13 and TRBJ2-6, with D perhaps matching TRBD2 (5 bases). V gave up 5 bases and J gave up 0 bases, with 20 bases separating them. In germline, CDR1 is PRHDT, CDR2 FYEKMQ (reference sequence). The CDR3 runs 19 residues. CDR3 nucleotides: TGTGCCAGCAGCCCCCTGGCGATACCAGACTACTCTGGGGCCAACGTCCTGACTTTC. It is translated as CASSPLAIPDYSGANVLTF.

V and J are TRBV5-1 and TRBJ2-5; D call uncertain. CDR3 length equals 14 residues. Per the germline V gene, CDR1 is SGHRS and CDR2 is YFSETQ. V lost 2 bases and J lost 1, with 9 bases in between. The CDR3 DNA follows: TGCGCCAGCAGCTTATCCACCACCCAAGAGACCCAGTACTTC. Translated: CASSLSTTQETQYF.

The CDR3: CASSLLTGLLAQGGGYTF. CDR3 bases: TGTGCCAGCAGTTTACTAACGGGACTCCTCGCTCAAGGCGGCGGCTACACCTTC. The J gene is TRBJ1-2, the V gene TRBV28, with D perhaps matching TRBD1 (5 bases). The ends were cut back, 2 bases at V and 8 bases at J, with 27 bases in the middle. This CDR3 contains 18 residues. CDR1 and CDR2 from the germline V gene are MDHEN and SYDVKM.

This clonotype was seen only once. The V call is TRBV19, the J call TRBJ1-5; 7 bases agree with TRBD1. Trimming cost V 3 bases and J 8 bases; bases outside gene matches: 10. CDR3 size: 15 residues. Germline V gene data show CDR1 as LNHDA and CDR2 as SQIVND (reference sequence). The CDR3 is CASSIHQGQGEPQHF. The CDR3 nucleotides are TGTGCCAGTAGTATCCACCAGGGTCAGGGGGAGCCCCAGCATTTT.

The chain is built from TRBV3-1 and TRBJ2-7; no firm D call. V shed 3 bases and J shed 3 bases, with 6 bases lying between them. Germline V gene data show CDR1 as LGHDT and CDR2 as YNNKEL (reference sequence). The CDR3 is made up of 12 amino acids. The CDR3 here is CASSHRFYEQYF. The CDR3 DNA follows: TGTGCCAGCAGCCACCGATTCTACGAGCAGTACTTC.

The CDR3 region is CAITTEAGGQETQYF. The CDR3 nucleotides read TGTGCCATCACCACGGAGGCGGGGGGCCAAGAGACCCAGTACTTC. The rearrangement links TRBV10-3 to TRBJ2-5, with 8 bases that match TRBD2. There are 15 residues in the CDR3. Germline V gives CDR1 ENHRY, CDR2 SYGVKD. The junction had 8 bases not matched to a gene; V was cut back by 7 bases and J by 1 base.

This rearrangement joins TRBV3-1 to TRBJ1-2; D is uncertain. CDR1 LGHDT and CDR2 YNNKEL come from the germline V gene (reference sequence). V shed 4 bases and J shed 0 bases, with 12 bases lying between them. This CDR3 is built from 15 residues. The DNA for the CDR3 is TGTGCCAGCAGCCCCCATGCACAGACTAACTATGGCTACACCTTC. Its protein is CASSPHAQTNYGYTF.

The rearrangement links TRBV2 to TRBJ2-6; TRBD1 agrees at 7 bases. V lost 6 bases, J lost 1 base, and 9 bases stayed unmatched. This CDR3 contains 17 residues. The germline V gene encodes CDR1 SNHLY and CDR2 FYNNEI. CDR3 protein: CASSPYDRVSGANVLTF. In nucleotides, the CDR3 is TGTGCCAGCAGCCCCTACGACAGGGTGTCTGGGGCCAACGTCCTGACTTTC.

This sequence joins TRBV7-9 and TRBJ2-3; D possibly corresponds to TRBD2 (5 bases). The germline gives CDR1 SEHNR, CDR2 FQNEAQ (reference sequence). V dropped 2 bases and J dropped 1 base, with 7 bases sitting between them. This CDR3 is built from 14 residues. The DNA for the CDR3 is TGTGCCAGCAGCTTACCGAGGGGCACAGATACGCAGTATTTT. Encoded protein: CASSLPRGTDTQYF.

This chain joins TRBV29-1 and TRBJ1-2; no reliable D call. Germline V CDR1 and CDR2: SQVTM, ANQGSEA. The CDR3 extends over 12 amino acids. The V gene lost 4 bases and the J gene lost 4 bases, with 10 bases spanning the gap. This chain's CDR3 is CSVGHLLYGYTF. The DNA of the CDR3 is TGCAGCGTTGGACACCTCCTCTATGGCTACACCTTC.

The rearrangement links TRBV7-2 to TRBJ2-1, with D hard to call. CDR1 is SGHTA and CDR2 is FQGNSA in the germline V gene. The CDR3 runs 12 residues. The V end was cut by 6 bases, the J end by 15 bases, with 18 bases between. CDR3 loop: CASSSVSWDRFF. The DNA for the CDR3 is TGTGCCAGCAGTTCCGTCTCGTGGGATAGGTTCTTC. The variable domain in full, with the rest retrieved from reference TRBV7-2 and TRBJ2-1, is GAGVSQSPSNKVTEKGKDVELRCDPISGHTALYWYRQSLGQGLEFLIYFQGNSAPDKSGLPSDRFSAERTGGSVSTLTIQRTQQEDSAVYLCASSSVSWDRFFGPGTRLTVL.

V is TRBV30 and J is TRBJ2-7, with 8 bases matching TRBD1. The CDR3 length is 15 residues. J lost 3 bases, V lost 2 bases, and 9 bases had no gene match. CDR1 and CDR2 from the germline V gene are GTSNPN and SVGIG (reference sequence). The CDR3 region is CAWSPDRGIGYEQYF. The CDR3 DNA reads TGTGCCTGGAGTCCCGACAGGGGAATAGGCTACGAGCAGTACTTC.

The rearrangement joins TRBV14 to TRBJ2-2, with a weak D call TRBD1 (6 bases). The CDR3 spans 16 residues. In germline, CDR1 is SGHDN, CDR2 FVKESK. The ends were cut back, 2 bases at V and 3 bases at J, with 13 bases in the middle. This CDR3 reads CASSQRPGQHTGELFF. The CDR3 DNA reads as TGTGCCAGCAGCCAACGGCCAGGACAGCACACCGGGGAGCTGTTTTTT.

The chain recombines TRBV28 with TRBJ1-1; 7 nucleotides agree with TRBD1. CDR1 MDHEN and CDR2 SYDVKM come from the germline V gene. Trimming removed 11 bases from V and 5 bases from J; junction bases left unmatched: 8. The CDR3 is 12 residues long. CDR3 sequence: CAGSQGGTEAFF. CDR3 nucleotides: TGTGCCGGATCCCAGGGGGGTACTGAAGCTTTCTTT.

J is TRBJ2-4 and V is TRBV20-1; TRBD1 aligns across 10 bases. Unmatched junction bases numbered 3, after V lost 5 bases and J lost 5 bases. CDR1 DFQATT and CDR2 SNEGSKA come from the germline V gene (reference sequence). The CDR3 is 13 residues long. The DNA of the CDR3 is TGCAGTGCTCTGACAGGGGGCCAAAACATTCAGTACTTC. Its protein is CSALTGGQNIQYF.

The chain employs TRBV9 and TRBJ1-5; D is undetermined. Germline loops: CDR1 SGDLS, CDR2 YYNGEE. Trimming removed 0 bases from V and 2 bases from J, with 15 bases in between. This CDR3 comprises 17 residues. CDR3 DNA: TGTGCCAGCAGCGTAGCCCCGGGGATTGGCGGCAATCAGCCCCAGCATTTT. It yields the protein CASSVAPGIGGNQPQHF. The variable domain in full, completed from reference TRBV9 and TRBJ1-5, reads DSGVTQTPKHLITATGQRVTLRCSPRSGDLSVYWYQQSLDQGLQFLIQYYNGEERAKGNILERFSAQQFPDLHSELNLSSLELGDSALYFCASSVAPGIGGNQPQHFGDGTRLSIL.

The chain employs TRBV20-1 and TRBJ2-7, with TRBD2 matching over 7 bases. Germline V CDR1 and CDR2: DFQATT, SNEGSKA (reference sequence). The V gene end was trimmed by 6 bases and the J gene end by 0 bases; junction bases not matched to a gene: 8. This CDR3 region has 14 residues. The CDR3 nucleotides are TGCAGTGCGAAACTAGCGCTCAGCTCCTACGAGCAGTACTTC. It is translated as CSAKLALSSYEQYF.

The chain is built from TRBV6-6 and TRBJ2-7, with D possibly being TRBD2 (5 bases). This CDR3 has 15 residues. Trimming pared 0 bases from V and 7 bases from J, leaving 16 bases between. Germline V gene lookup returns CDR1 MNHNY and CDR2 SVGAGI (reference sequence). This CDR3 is CASSYSQVSPGEQYF. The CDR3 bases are TGTGCCAGCAGTTACTCCCAGGTTTCGCCGGGGGAGCAGTACTTC.

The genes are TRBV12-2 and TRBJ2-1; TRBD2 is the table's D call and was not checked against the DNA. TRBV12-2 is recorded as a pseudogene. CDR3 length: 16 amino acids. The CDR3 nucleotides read TGTGCAAGTCGCTTAGCAATGCTAGCGGGACAGATTGAGCAGTTCTTC. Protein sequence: CASRLAMLAGQIEQFF.

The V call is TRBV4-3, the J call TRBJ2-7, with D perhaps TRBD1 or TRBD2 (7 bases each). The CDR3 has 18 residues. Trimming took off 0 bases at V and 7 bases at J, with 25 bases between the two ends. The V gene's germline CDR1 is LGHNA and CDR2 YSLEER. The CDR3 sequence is CASSQDVTREGATREQYF. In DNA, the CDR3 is TGCGCCAGCAGCCAAGATGTCACTAGGGAGGGGGCAACGCGGGAGCAGTACTTC.